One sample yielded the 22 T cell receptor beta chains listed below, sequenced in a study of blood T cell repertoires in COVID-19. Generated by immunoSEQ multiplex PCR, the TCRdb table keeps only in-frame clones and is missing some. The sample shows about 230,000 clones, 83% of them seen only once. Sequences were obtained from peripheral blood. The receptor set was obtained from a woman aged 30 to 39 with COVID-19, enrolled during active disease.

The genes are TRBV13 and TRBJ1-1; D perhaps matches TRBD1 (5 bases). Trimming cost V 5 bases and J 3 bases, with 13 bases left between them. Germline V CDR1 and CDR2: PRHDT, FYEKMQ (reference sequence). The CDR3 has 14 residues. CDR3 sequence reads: CASSPRVWDTEAFF. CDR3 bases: TGTGCCAGCAGCCCCAGGGTGTGGGACACTGAAGCTTTCTTT.

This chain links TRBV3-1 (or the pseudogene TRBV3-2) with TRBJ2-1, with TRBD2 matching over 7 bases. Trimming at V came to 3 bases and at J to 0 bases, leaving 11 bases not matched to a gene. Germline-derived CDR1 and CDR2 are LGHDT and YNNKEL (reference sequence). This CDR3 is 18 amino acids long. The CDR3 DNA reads TGTGCCAGCAGCCACCCCTCCGGCCTAGCGGACTCCTACAATGAGCAGTTCTTC. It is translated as CASSHPSGLADSYNEQFF.

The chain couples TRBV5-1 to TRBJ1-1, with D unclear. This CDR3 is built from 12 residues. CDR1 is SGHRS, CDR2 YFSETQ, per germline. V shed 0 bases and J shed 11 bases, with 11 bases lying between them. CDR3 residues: CASSLEVGRAFF. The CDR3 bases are TGCGCCAGCAGCTTGGAGGTAGGGAGGGCTTTCTTT. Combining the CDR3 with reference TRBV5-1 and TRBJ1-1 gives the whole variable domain KAGVTQTPRYLIKTRGQQVTLSCSPISGHRSVSWYQQTPGQGLQFLFEYFSETQRNKGNFPGRFSGRQFSNSRSEMNVSTLELGDSALYLCASSLEVGRAFFGQGTRLTVV.

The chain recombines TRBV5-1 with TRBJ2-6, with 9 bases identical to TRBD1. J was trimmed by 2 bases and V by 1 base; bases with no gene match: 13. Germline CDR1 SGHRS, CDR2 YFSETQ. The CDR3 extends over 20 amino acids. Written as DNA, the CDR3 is TGCGCCAGCAGCTTGAACAGGGGGCTAGGGGCGGTTACTGGGGCCAACGTCCTGACTTTC. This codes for CASSLNRGLGAVTGANVLTF.

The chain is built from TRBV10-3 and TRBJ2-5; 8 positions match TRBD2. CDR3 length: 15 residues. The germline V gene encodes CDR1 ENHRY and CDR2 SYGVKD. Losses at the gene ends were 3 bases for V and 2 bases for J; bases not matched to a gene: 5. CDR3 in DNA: TGTGCCATCAGTGACCCCAGCGGGGGACAAGAGACCCAGTACTTC. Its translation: CAISDPSGGQETQYF.

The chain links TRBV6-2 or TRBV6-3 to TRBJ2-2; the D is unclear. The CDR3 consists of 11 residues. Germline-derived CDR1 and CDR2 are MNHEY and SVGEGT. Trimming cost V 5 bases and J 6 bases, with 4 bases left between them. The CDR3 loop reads CASSTSGELFF. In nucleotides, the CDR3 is TGTGCCAGCAGTACATCCGGGGAGCTGTTTTTT.

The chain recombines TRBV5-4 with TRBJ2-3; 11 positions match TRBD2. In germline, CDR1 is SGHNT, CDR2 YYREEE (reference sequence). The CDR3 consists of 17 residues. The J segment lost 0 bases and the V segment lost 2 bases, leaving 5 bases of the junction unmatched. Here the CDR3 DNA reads TGTGCCAGCAGCTTAGGGACTAGCGGAGGGAGCACAGATACGCAGTATTTT. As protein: CASSLGTSGGSTDTQYF.

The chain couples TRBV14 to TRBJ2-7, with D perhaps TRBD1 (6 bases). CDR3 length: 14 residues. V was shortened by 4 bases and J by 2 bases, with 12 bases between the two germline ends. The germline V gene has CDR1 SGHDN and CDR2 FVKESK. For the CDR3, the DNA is TGTGCCAGCAGCCCTACAGGGAAGACCTACGAGCAGTACTTC. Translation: CASSPTGKTYEQYF.

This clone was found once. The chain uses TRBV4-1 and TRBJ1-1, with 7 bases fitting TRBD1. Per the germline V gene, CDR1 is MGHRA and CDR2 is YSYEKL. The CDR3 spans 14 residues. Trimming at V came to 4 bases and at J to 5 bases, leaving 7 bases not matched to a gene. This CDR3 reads CASSLTGSATEAFF. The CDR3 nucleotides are TGCGCCAGCAGCCTGACAGGGTCAGCGACTGAAGCTTTCTTT.

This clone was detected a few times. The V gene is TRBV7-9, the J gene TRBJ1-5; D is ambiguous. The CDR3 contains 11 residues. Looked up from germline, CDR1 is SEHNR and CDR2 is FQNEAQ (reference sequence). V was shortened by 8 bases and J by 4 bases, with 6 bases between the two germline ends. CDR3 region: CASGQNQPQHF. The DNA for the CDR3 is TGTGCCAGCGGCCAGAATCAGCCCCAGCATTTT.

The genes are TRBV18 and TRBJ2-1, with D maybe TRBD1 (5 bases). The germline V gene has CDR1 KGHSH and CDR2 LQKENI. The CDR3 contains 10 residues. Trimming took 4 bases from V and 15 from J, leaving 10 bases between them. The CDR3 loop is CASSLGAVFF. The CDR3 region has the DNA TGTGCCAGCTCACTAGGGGCCGTGTTCTTC. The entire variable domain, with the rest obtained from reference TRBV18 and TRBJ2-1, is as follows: NAGVMQNPRHLVRRRGQEARLRCSPMKGHSHVYWYRQLPEEGLKFMVYLQKENIIDESGMPKERFSAEFPKEGPSILRIQQVVRGDSAAYFCASSLGAVFFGPGTRLTVL.

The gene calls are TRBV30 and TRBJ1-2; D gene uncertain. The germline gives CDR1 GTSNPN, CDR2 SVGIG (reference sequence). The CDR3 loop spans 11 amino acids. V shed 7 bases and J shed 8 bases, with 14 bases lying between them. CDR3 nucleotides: TGTGCCTCACGGGGATTCGAAGGCTACACCTTC. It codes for CASRGFEGYTF.

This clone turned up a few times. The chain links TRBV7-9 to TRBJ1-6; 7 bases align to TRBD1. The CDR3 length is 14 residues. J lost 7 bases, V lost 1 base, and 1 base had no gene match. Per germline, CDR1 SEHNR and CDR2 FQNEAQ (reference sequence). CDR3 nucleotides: TGTGCCAGCAGCTTAGAGACAGGGAATTCACCCCTCCACTTT. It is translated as CASSLETGNSPLHF. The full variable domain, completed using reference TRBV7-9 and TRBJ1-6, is DTGVSQNPRHKITKRGQNVTFRCDPISEHNRLYWYRQTLGQGPEFLTYFQNEAQLEKSRLLSDRFSAERPKGSFSTLEIQRTEQGDSAMYLCASSLETGNSPLHFGNGTRLTVT.

The CDR3 loop is CASSFGGGGSYDNEQFF. CDR3 nucleotide sequence: TGTGCCAGCAGTTTCGGGGGGGGAGGTTCCTATGACAATGAGCAGTTCTTC. This chain uses TRBV27 with TRBJ2-1; TRBD2 matches at 8 bases. The length of the CDR3 is 17 residues. CDR1 and CDR2 from the germline V gene are MNHEY and SMNVEV (reference sequence). With V trimmed by 3 bases and J by 5 bases, 12 bases remained unmatched.

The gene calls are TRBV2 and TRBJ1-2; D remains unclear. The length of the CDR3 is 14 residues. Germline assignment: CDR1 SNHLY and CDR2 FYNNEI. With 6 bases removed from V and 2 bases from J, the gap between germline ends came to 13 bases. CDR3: CASSTRTGNYGYTF. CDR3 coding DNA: TGTGCCAGCAGCACCCGGACGGGAAACTATGGCTACACCTTC.

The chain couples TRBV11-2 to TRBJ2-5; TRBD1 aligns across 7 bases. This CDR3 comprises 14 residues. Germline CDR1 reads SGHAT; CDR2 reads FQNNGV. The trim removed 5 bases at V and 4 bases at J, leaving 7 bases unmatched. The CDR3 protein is CASSTDRVSETQYF. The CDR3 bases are TGTGCCAGCAGCACCGACAGGGTTTCAGAGACCCAGTACTTC.

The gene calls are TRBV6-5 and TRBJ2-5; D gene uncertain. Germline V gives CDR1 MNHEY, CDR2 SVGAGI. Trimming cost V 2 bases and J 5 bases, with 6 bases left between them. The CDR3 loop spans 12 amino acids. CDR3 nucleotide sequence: TGTGCCAGCAGTTACGCTCGGGAGACCCAGTACTTC. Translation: CASSYARETQYF.

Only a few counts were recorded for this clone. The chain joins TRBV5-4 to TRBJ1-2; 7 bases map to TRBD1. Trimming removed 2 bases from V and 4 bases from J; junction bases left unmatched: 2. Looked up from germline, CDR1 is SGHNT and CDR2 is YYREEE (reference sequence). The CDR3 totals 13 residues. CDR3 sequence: CASSLTGAYGYTF. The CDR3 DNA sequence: TGTGCCAGCAGCTTAACAGGGGCCTATGGCTACACCTTC.

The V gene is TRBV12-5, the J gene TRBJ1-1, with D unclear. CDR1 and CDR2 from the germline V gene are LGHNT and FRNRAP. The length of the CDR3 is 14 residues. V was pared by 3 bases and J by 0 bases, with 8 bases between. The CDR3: CASGFYSMNTEAFF. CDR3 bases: TGTGCTAGTGGTTTTTACAGTATGAACACTGAAGCTTTCTTT.

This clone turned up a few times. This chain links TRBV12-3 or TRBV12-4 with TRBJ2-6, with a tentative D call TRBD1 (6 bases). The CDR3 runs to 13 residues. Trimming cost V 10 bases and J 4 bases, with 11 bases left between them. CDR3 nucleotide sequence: TGTGCCACAGGGGTGCTAGGGGCCAACGTCCTGACTTTC. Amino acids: CATGVLGANVLTF.

CDR3 protein: CAIHPNAGSEQYF. CDR3 sequence (DNA): TGTGCCATCCATCCCAACGCCGGGAGCGAGCAGTACTTC. The chain has TRBV2 and TRBJ2-7; weak D call: TRBD2 (6 bases). The CDR3 spans 13 residues. The V gene's germline CDR1 is SNHLY and CDR2 FYNNEI. V was shortened by 10 bases and J by 6 bases, with 19 bases between the two germline ends.

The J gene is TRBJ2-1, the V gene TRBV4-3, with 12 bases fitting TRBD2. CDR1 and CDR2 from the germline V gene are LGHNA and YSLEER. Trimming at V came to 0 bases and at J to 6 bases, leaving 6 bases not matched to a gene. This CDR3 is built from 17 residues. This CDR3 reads CASSQDPASGRANEQFF. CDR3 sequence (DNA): TGCGCCAGCAGCCAAGATCCGGCTAGCGGGAGGGCCAATGAGCAGTTCTTC.